The 29 T cell receptor beta chains in this list originate from one sample, sequenced in a study of Graves' ophthalmopathy and Graves' hyperthyroidism. RNA transcripts were the source from which TCR beta CDR3 regions were amplified. HTBI primers were used in a first-round RT-PCR, which preceded a second-round multiplex PCR. TCRdb analysed the multiplex PCR reads with MiXCR anew, one entry per CDR3 protein. Here the sample spans about 400,000 distinct CDR3 sequences, roughly 21% being singletons. The sequenced material came from peripheral blood. Receptors were obtained from a woman between 18 and 29 years old with stable Graves' hyperthyroidism.

This chain's CDR3 is CASSLGQSKETQYF. CDR3 in DNA: TGCGCCAGCAGCTTGGGACAATCGAAAGAGACCCAGTACTTC. The gene calls are TRBV5-1 and TRBJ2-5; no definite D call. Germline lookup yields CDR1 SGHRS and CDR2 YFSETQ. The CDR3 is 14 residues long. With 0 bases removed from V and 3 bases from J, the gap between germline ends came to 9 bases.

The sample holds many counts of this clonotype. The V call is TRBV11-2, the J call TRBJ2-5; possibly TRBD2 for D (5 bases). V dropped 6 bases and J dropped 3 bases, with 14 bases sitting between them. The germline V gene has CDR1 SGHAT and CDR2 FQNNGV. The CDR3 length is 14 residues. The CDR3 nucleotides read TGTGCCAGCAGGTTTGCGGGCTTCGAAGAGACCCAGTACTTC. Translation gives CASRFAGFEETQYF.

CDR3 nucleotide sequence: TGTGCCACCAGCAGAGACCTTGACACGACCCAAGAGACCCAGTACTTC. This gives the protein CATSRDLDTTQETQYF. This chain uses TRBV15 with TRBJ2-5; D unresolved. Germline-derived CDR1 and CDR2 are LNHNV and YYDKDF (reference sequence). The CDR3 spans 16 residues. Between the trimmed V and J ends, which lost 0 bases and 1 base, there was a span of 12 bases. Variable domain in full (rest from reference TRBV15 and TRBJ2-5): DAMVIQNPRYQVTQFGKPVTLSCSQTLNHNVMYWYQQKSSQAPKLLFHYYDKDFNNEADTPDNFQSRRPNTSFCFLDIRSPGLGDTAMYLCATSRDLDTTQETQYFGPGTRLLVL.

This clonotype was counted many times. The chain employs TRBV28 and TRBJ1-2; no definite D call. Germline CDR1 is MDHEN and CDR2 is SYDVKM. The CDR3 covers 14 residues. V was cut by 4 bases and J by 1 base, with 10 bases left in between. The CDR3 DNA sequence: TGTGCCAGCAGTTCCCGTATGGGTAACTATGGCTACACCTTC. Translation: CASSSRMGNYGYTF.

This clonotype was detected ten times or more. This rearrangement joins TRBV6-5 to TRBJ1-1, with D possibly matching TRBD1 (6 bases). Germline values: CDR1 MNHEY, CDR2 SVGAGI. CDR3 length equals 14 residues. The V end lost 2 bases, the J end lost 3 bases, and 10 bases lay between the germline ends. The CDR3 DNA is TGTGCCAGCAGTTACGGCACAGGGCACACTGAAGCTTTCTTT. It is translated as CASSYGTGHTEAFF.

This clonotype was detected many times. V gene TRBV9 combines with J gene TRBJ1-2; TRBD1 is a possible D gene (5 bases). Germline CDR1 SGDLS, CDR2 YYNGEE. The CDR3 covers 14 residues. Trimming stripped 0 bases from V and 3 bases from J, with 9 bases between. The chain's CDR3 is CASSVGGADYGYTF. In nucleotides, the CDR3 is TGTGCCAGCAGCGTAGGTGGGGCAGACTATGGCTACACCTTC.

The chain is built from TRBV4-1 and TRBJ1-1, with TRBD1 matching 7 bases. Germline V gives CDR1 MGHRA, CDR2 YSYEKL. Trimming removed 6 bases from V and 4 bases from J; junction bases left unmatched: 5. The CDR3 is 13 amino acids. CDR3 bases: TGCGCCAGCAGGAAACAGGGGAGCACTGAAGCTTTCTTT. Protein: CASRKQGSTEAFF.

The chain links TRBV28 to TRBJ2-5; 10 bases are shared with TRBD2. The length of the CDR3 is 15 residues. J gave up 5 bases and V 6 bases, and 9 bases lay outside the gene matches. Germline V gives CDR1 MDHEN, CDR2 SYDVKM. Here the CDR3 reads CASSRTSGNSETQYF. CDR3 nucleotides: TGTGCCAGCAGCCGAACTAGCGGGAATTCGGAGACCCAGTACTTC.

This chain uses TRBV9 with TRBJ1-1; D remains ambiguous. Trimming removed 2 bases at V and 3 bases at J, with 14 bases between. Germline V gene lookup returns CDR1 SGDLS and CDR2 YYNGEE. The CDR3 totals 15 residues. The CDR3 protein is CASSVLGGGDTEAFF. The CDR3 nucleotides are TGTGCCAGCAGCGTTTTGGGAGGCGGGGACACTGAAGCTTTCTTT.

This clonotype was seen repeatedly, ten times or more. The rearrangement uses TRBV6-5 and TRBJ2-7; D remains ambiguous. V was trimmed by 6 bases and J by 2 bases, leaving 17 bases between them. CDR1 and CDR2 from the germline V gene are MNHEY and SVGAGI. This CDR3 region has 15 residues. CDR3 nucleotide sequence: TGTGCCAGCAGCCCCCAGACCCGAGGCCCCTACGAGCAGTACTTC. It translates to CASSPQTRGPYEQYF.

This clonotype has ten or more counts. This chain joins TRBV4-3 and TRBJ2-2; weak D call: TRBD2 (5 bases). CDR1 is LGHNA, CDR2 YSLEER, per germline. The CDR3 covers 15 residues. Trimming removed 0 bases at V and 6 bases at J, with 11 bases between. CDR3 loop: CASSQEPSQAGELFF. The DNA of the CDR3 is TGCGCCAGCAGCCAAGAACCTAGCCAAGCCGGGGAGCTGTTTTTT.

This clonotype was recorded at least ten times. The rearrangement links TRBV12-3 or TRBV12-4 to TRBJ1-1; no clear D. Trimming took 8 bases from V and 3 from J, leaving 16 bases between them. There are 14 residues in the CDR3. The CDR3 coding sequence is TGTGCCAGCTTGATGGCCGATGGGGACACTGAAGCTTTCTTT. Its protein product is CASLMADGDTEAFF.

This clonotype was found many times. The chain has TRBV12-3 or TRBV12-4 and TRBJ1-2; weak D call: TRBD1 (5 bases). Trimming cost V 7 bases and J 7 bases, with 19 bases left between them. The CDR3 length is 14 residues. The CDR3 DNA is TGTGCCAGCACCCGATCGGGGCAGGGAGCTGGCTACACCTTC. Residues: CASTRSGQGAGYTF.

This clonotype was seen repeatedly, ten times or more. The V call is TRBV6-1, the J call TRBJ2-2, with D uncertain. The germline CDR1 and CDR2 sequences are MNHNS and SASEGT. Trimming removed 4 bases from V and 9 bases from J, with 9 bases in between. The CDR3 has 12 amino acids. The CDR3 region has the DNA TGTGCCAGCAGTGGAGGCGCTCGGGAGCTGTTTTTT. Its translation is CASSGGARELFF.

The chain combines TRBV19 with TRBJ1-5, with a weak D call TRBD1 (5 bases). The CDR3 extends over 16 amino acids. Looked up from germline, CDR1 is LNHDA and CDR2 is SQIVND (reference sequence). V was shortened by 5 bases and J by 0 bases, with 14 bases between the two germline ends. In DNA form, the CDR3 reads TGTGCCAGTAGTGATCTCCGGGACCCTAGCAATCAGCCCCAGCATTTT. It translates to CASSDLRDPSNQPQHF.

About this clonotype: The CDR3 end shows no conserved phenylalanine or tryptophan, and so a read error is likely. The gene calls are TRBV6-1 and TRBJ1-1; a weak D match, TRBD1 (5 bases). The germline V gene encodes CDR1 MNHNS and CDR2 SASEGT. Trimming removed 5 bases from V and 7 bases from J, with 20 bases in between. The length of the CDR3 is 15 residues. The CDR3 bases are TGTGCCAGCAGTCTCAGGGACGGCAGAACTAGTGAAGCTTTCGTT. This translates into CASSLRDGRTSEAFV.

This clonotype has at least ten counts. The chain is built from TRBV6-5 and TRBJ2-7; D gene uncertain. Germline CDR1 MNHEY, CDR2 SVGAGI. This CDR3 comprises 13 residues. V gave up 0 bases and J gave up 3 bases, with 6 bases separating them. CDR3 region: CASSYSTNYEQYF. CDR3 nucleotides: TGTGCCAGCAGTTACTCGACAAACTACGAGCAGTACTTC.

The V gene is TRBV15, the J gene TRBJ1-5; D remains ambiguous. This CDR3 comprises 16 residues. V was pared by 3 bases and J by 0 bases, with 12 bases between. CDR1 LNHNV and CDR2 YYDKDF come from the germline V gene (reference sequence). The CDR3 loop is CATSSPGRYSNQPQHF. Written as DNA, the CDR3 is TGTGCCACCAGCAGCCCAGGCAGGTATAGCAATCAGCCCCAGCATTTT.

This clonotype was counted ten times or more. The genes are TRBV2 and TRBJ2-5; D is undetermined. Trimming took 8 bases from V and 0 from J, leaving 10 bases between them. The germline CDR1 and CDR2 sequences are SNHLY and FYNNEI. This CDR3 region has 13 residues. The DNA of the CDR3 is TGTGCCAGCGCCCTGGGGTACCAAGAGACCCAGTACTTC. Amino acid sequence: CASALGYQETQYF.

This clonotype has a handful of counts. V gene TRBV6-1 combines with J gene TRBJ2-7, with D unclear. V dropped 4 bases and J dropped 5 bases, with 12 bases sitting between them. Germline V gene lookup returns CDR1 MNHNS and CDR2 SASEGT. The CDR3 is 13 residues long. The CDR3, as DNA: TGTGCCAGCAGTGTGAGGCAGCGCCACGAGCAGTACTTC. It yields the protein CASSVRQRHEQYF.

This clonotype has at least ten counts. The chain recombines TRBV6-5 with TRBJ1-2; 7 positions agree with TRBD1. The ends lost 5 bases at V and 7 bases at J; junction bases unmatched: 7. Germline V CDR1 and CDR2: MNHEY, SVGAGI. CDR3 size: 13 residues. CDR3 in amino acids: CASSNDRAGGYTF. CDR3 bases: TGTGCCAGCAGTAACGACAGGGCCGGTGGCTACACCTTC.

Ten or more counts support this clonotype. The rearrangement links TRBV7-3 to TRBJ2-2; 7 bases align to TRBD2. The CDR3 contains 18 residues. The V and J ends lost 2 bases and 7 bases, in that order; junction bases with no gene match: 16. Germline CDR1 is SGHTA and CDR2 is FQGTGA. CDR3 loop: CASSLSSPREDLGGELFF. The CDR3 DNA reads TGTGCCAGCAGCTTATCATCCCCTCGGGAGGACCTAGGCGGGGAGCTGTTTTTT. The variable domain in full, with the rest retrieved from reference TRBV7-3 and TRBJ2-2, is GAGVSQTPSNKVTEKGKYVELRCDPISGHTALYWYRQSLGQGPEFLIYFQGTGAADDSGLPNDRFFAVRPEGSVSTLKIQRTERGDSAVYLCASSLSSPREDLGGELFFGEGSRLTVL.

This clonotype has a count of ten or more. The chain couples TRBV28 to TRBJ2-5, with 7 positions matching TRBD2. V dropped 5 bases and J dropped 5; count of bases not matched to a gene: 11. CDR1 and CDR2 (germline): MDHEN, SYDVKM. The CDR3 has 15 amino acids. The CDR3, as DNA: TGTGCCAGCAGTCGGACCCGGGAGGTAGGGGAGACCCAGTACTTC. Protein: CASSRTREVGETQYF.

Many counts were recorded for this clonotype. The chain combines TRBV5-4 with TRBJ1-1; a possible D gene is TRBD1 (5 bases). The CDR3 covers 14 residues. Germline V CDR1 and CDR2: SGHNT, YYREEE (reference sequence). V was trimmed by 1 base and J by 6 bases, leaving 13 bases between them. The DNA for the CDR3 is TGTGCCAGCAGCTTGCGGGGACCGGGGGCTGAAGCTTTCTTT. This sequence encodes CASSLRGPGAEAFF. Combining the CDR3 with reference TRBV5-4 and TRBJ1-1 gives the whole variable domain ETGVTQSPTHLIKTRGQQVTLRCSSQSGHNTVSWYQQALGQGPQFIFQYYREEENGRGNFPPRFSGLQFPNYSSELNVNALELDDSALYLCASSLRGPGAEAFFGQGTRLTVV.

This clonotype was counted many times. The chain recombines TRBV9 with TRBJ2-2; D might be TRBD2 (5 bases). Germline-derived CDR1 and CDR2 are SGDLS and YYNGEE. The CDR3 runs 17 residues. Trimming cost V 0 bases and J 6 bases, with 18 bases left between them. The chain's CDR3 is CASSVGPTSIGAGELFF. The CDR3 DNA follows: TGTGCCAGCAGCGTAGGCCCCACTAGTATTGGAGCCGGGGAGCTGTTTTTT.

This clonotype was seen repeatedly, ten times or more. This chain links TRBV20-1 with TRBJ1-5; unclear D gene. Trimming pared 1 base from V and 3 bases from J, leaving 10 bases between. From germline, CDR1 is DFQATT and CDR2 SNEGSKA (reference sequence). CDR3 size: 14 residues. CDR3 sequence: CSARVLHINQPQHF. The CDR3 DNA is TGCAGTGCTAGAGTGTTACATATCAATCAGCCCCAGCATTTT.

This clonotype appeared many times. The V gene is TRBV12-3 or TRBV12-4, the J gene TRBJ1-6; D perhaps matches TRBD1 (5 bases). Trimming left V 3 bases short and J 7 bases short, with 13 bases between. The CDR3 sequence is 15 residues long. This CDR3 reads CASSFRDWRNSPLHF. CDR3 nucleotide sequence: TGTGCCAGCAGTTTCAGGGATTGGCGGAATTCACCCCTCCACTTT.

There are a few counts of this clonotype. The chain couples TRBV4-2 to TRBJ1-1, with D uncertain. Per germline, CDR1 LGHNA and CDR2 YNFKEQ. The length of the CDR3 is 15 residues. The ends were cut back, 0 bases at V and 3 bases at J, with 11 bases in the middle. The CDR3 reads CASSQDIKGDTEAFF. In DNA, the CDR3 is TGTGCCAGCAGCCAAGACATCAAGGGAGACACTGAAGCTTTCTTT.

In its sample, this clonotype was seen many times. The genes are TRBV28 and TRBJ1-6; a weak D match, TRBD1 (5 bases). The CDR3 is made up of 15 amino acids. The germline V gene has CDR1 MDHEN and CDR2 SYDVKM. Trimming took 3 bases from V and 9 from J, leaving 15 bases between them. CDR3 sequence (DNA): TGTGCCAGCAGTTTTGCGGGGCGGCAGGGTTCACCCCTCCACTTT. Encoded protein: CASSFAGRQGSPLHF.